The 26 T cell receptor beta chains listed next were all sequenced from one sample in a study of OX40 agonist ivuxolimab in advanced cancers. This table comes from immunoSEQ multiplex PCR, and its TCRdb copy is limited to in-frame clones, with some not included. The data hold 74,000 or so clones, with about 92% observed a single time. Sequences were derived from CD4+ or CD8+ T cells sorted from blood, sampled in a trial of the OX40 agonist ivuxolimab. These receptors came from an adult with an advanced solid tumor such as melanoma, head and neck, liver or kidney cancer.

The sample holds a few counts of this clone. The V gene is TRBV7-9, the J gene TRBJ1-2, with D uncertain. V lost 0 bases, J lost 8 bases, and 13 bases lay in between. In germline, CDR1 is SEHNR, CDR2 FQNEAQ (reference sequence). The CDR3 runs 14 residues. CDR3: CASSLAGFGWGYTF. CDR3 nucleotides: TGTGCCAGCAGCTTAGCAGGCTTCGGATGGGGCTACACCTTC.

The V call is TRBV25-1, the J call TRBJ1-3; the D is unclear. V was trimmed by 6 bases and J by 2 bases, leaving 8 bases between them. Per the germline V gene, CDR1 is MGHDK and CDR2 is SYGVNS. This CDR3 has 13 amino acids. Here the CDR3 reads CASSPRPGNTIYF. CDR3 sequence (DNA): TGTGCCAGCAGCCCCCGTCCTGGAAACACCATATATTTT.

This rearrangement joins TRBV6-5 to TRBJ1-5; D is uncertain. CDR3 length: 12 amino acids. V shed 2 bases and J shed 7 bases, with 6 bases lying between them. Germline values: CDR1 MNHEY, CDR2 SVGAGI. CDR3 residues: CASSYPGQPQHF. DNA of the CDR3: TGTGCCAGCAGTTACCCTGGGCAGCCCCAGCATTTT.

The chain joins TRBV19 to TRBJ1-1; D is perhaps TRBD1 (5 bases). CDR3 length: 14 amino acids. From germline, CDR1 is LNHDA and CDR2 SQIVND (reference sequence). The V end was cut by 6 bases, the J end by 0 bases, with 11 bases between. CDR3 bases: TGTGCCAGTAGCCAGGGAGGAGTGAACACTGAAGCTTTCTTT. Encoded protein: CASSQGGVNTEAFF.

This sequence joins TRBV6-5 and TRBJ2-5; 13 bases agree with TRBD2. Germline CDR1 and CDR2: MNHEY and SVGAGI. CDR3 length: 15 amino acids. The J segment lost 6 bases and the V segment lost 6 bases, leaving 7 bases of the junction unmatched. CDR3 sequence reads: CASSKLAGGFQTQYF. For the CDR3, the DNA is TGTGCCAGCAGCAAACTAGCGGGAGGGTTCCAGACCCAGTACTTC.

The genes are TRBV29-1 and TRBJ2-5, with D possibly being TRBD1 (6 bases). Judging by the DNA end, TRBJ2-7 fits better; the J call may be wrong. The CDR3 loop spans 10 amino acids. Germline CDR1 and CDR2: SQVTM and ANQGSEA. In DNA form, the CDR3 reads TGCAGCGTGGGGGCTTACGAGCAGTACTTC. It translates to CSVGAYEQYF.

V gene TRBV7-9 combines with J gene TRBJ2-2; D is unclear. This CDR3 region has 14 residues. The germline V gene encodes CDR1 SEHNR and CDR2 FQNEAQ (reference sequence). V was clipped by 1 base and J by 5 bases, with 8 bases between them. The CDR3 sequence is CASSLVPSTGELFF. CDR3 sequence (DNA): TGTGCCAGCAGCTTAGTCCCCTCGACCGGGGAGCTGTTTTTT. The variable domain in full, completed from reference TRBV7-9 and TRBJ2-2, reads DTGVSQNPRHKITKRGQNVTFRCDPISEHNRLYWYRQTLGQGPEFLTYFQNEAQLEKSRLLSDRFSAERPKGSFSTLEIQRTEQGDSAMYLCASSLVPSTGELFFGEGSRLTVL.

The chain combines TRBV9 with TRBJ1-5; D might be TRBD1 (6 bases). In germline, CDR1 is SGDLS, CDR2 YYNGEE. V lost 10 bases and J 4 bases, leaving 12 bases between the germline ends. The CDR3 loop spans 12 amino acids. CDR3 nucleotide sequence: TGTGCCTCTGGAGGGGGGAATCAGCCCCAGCATTTT. Encoded protein: CASGGGNQPQHF.

V gene TRBV7-3 combines with J gene TRBJ2-1, with 11 bases that match TRBD2. Germline assignment: CDR1 SGHTA and CDR2 FQGTGA. The CDR3 sequence is 16 residues long. V shed 5 bases, J shed 3 bases, and the junction held 6 bases outside the gene matches. CDR3 sequence (DNA): TGTGCCAGCAGCCCCTCGGGACTAGCGGACTACAATGAGCAGTTCTTC. It codes for CASSPSGLADYNEQFF.

This chain connects TRBV28 to TRBJ2-7; 9 nucleotides line up with TRBD1. The CDR3 covers 13 residues. CDR1 MDHEN and CDR2 SYDVKM come from the germline V gene. V lost 8 bases to trimming and J lost 3 bases; unmatched junction nucleotides: 5. The CDR3 nucleotides are TGTGCCAGCTCCGGGACAGGGATCTACGAGCAGTACTTC. It specifies CASSGTGIYEQYF.

This rearrangement joins TRBV19 to TRBJ1-1; 9 bases map to TRBD1. The CDR3 loop spans 16 amino acids. CDR1 is LNHDA, CDR2 SQIVND, per germline (reference sequence). V lost 6 bases, J lost 4 bases, and 12 bases stayed unmatched. The CDR3 DNA sequence: TGTGCCAGTAGCCCTGGGACAGGGCGGGGGAGCACTGAAGCTTTCTTT. Amino acids: CASSPGTGRGSTEAFF.

This CDR3 reads CASSLVYSDNSPLHF. In DNA form, the CDR3 reads TGTGCCAGCAGCTTGGTGTATTCGGATAATTCACCCCTCCACTTT. V usage is TRBV11-2 and J usage is TRBJ1-6; no reliable D call. Germline loops: CDR1 SGHAT, CDR2 FQNNGV. V lost 3 bases and J 5 bases, leaving 11 bases between the germline ends. CDR3 length: 15 amino acids.

This sequence joins TRBV27 and TRBJ2-5; D remains ambiguous. CDR1 is MNHEY, CDR2 SMNVEV, per germline (reference sequence). The CDR3 is made up of 15 amino acids. Trimming took off 2 bases at V and 0 bases at J, with 10 bases between the two ends. In nucleotides, the CDR3 is TGTGCCAGCAGTTTAAGGCAGATGTACCAAGAGACCCAGTACTTC. This encodes CASSLRQMYQETQYF.

The chain links TRBV6-4 to TRBJ2-1; 9 bases match TRBD2. Trimming removed 3 bases from V and 1 base from J; junction bases left unmatched: 4. The V gene's germline CDR1 is MRHNA and CDR2 SNTAGT. This CDR3 has 16 residues. This chain's CDR3 is CASSERLAASYNEQFF. CDR3 nucleotides: TGTGCCAGCAGTGAGAGACTAGCGGCGTCCTACAATGAGCAGTTCTTC.

The chain combines TRBV4-3 with TRBJ1-1; D is ambiguous. Trimming stripped 0 bases from V and 2 bases from J, with 7 bases between. The germline V gene encodes CDR1 LGHNA and CDR2 YSLEER. This CDR3 contains 14 residues. CDR3 residues: CASSQEGRNTEAFF. The CDR3 DNA reads TGCGCCAGCAGCCAAGAAGGGCGAAACACTGAAGCTTTCTTT.

The chain recombines TRBV4-1 with TRBJ1-2; weak D call: TRBD1 (5 bases). The CDR3 contains 15 residues. V was cut by 2 bases and J by 1 base, with 11 bases left in between. Germline CDR1 MGHRA, CDR2 YSYEKL. The CDR3 region is CASSQLLGVNYGYTF. In nucleotides, the CDR3 is TGCGCCAGCAGCCAATTATTGGGGGTTAACTATGGCTACACCTTC.

The V gene is TRBV30, the J gene TRBJ1-2; TRBD1 might be the D (6 bases). Trimming left V 3 bases short and J 4 bases short, with 12 bases between. Per the germline V gene, CDR1 is GTSNPN and CDR2 is SVGIG (reference sequence). The CDR3 runs to 13 residues. CDR3 amino acids: CAWRGGGTYGYTF. CDR3 nucleotide sequence: TGTGCCTGGAGGGGGGGCGGCACCTATGGCTACACCTTC.

V is TRBV21-1 and J is TRBJ1-2; TRBD1, the D gene given by the table, was not confirmed from the DNA. TRBV21-1 is a listed pseudogene. The CDR3 extends over 13 amino acids. For the CDR3, the DNA is TGTGCCAGCACCCAGGGGGCCGGGGATGGCTACACCTTC. This encodes CASTQGAGDGYTF.

The rearrangement links TRBV28 to TRBJ1-2; maybe TRBD1 (5 bases). Germline CDR1 is MDHEN and CDR2 is SYDVKM. V was clipped by 3 bases and J by 1 base, with 9 bases between them. The CDR3 is 14 amino acids. The CDR3 reads CASSFGQGNYGYTF. The DNA for the CDR3 is TGTGCCAGCAGTTTTGGGCAGGGTAACTATGGCTACACCTTC.

The rearrangement joins TRBV19 to TRBJ2-1, with D hard to call. The V end lost 5 bases, the J end lost 3 bases, and 11 bases lay between the germline ends. The CDR3 spans 14 residues. CDR1 LNHDA and CDR2 SQIVND come from the germline V gene (reference sequence). CDR3 amino acids: CASSLGHLYNEQFF. The CDR3 DNA reads as TGTGCCAGTAGTCTGGGTCACCTCTACAATGAGCAGTTCTTC.

The chain carries TRBV27 and TRBJ2-2; perhaps TRBD1 as D (5 bases). The germline V gene has CDR1 MNHEY and CDR2 SMNVEV (reference sequence). The CDR3 is 14 amino acids. Trimming stripped 4 bases from V and 2 bases from J, with 8 bases between. CDR3 amino acids: CASSWGTNTGELFF. CDR3 nucleotide sequence: TGTGCCAGCAGTTGGGGCACCAACACCGGGGAGCTGTTTTTT.

This chain joins TRBV2 and TRBJ2-7, with D perhaps TRBD2 (5 bases). The CDR3 is 14 residues long. Trimming cost V 7 bases and J 1 base, with 14 bases left between them. In germline, CDR1 is SNHLY, CDR2 FYNNEI. The CDR3, as DNA: TGTGCCAGCATTACATCGGGAACGTCCTACGAGCAGTACTTC. Protein product: CASITSGTSYEQYF.

CDR3 region: CASSPIAGGPYEQYF. CDR3 nucleotide sequence: TGTGCCAGCAGCCCCATAGCGGGAGGACCCTACGAGCAGTACTTC. This rearrangement joins TRBV7-8 to TRBJ2-7, with 10 bases identical to TRBD2. CDR1 and CDR2 from the germline V gene are SGHVS and FQNEAQ. The CDR3 contains 15 residues. J lost 2 bases, V lost 5 bases, and 6 bases had no gene match.

The chain uses TRBV6-6 and TRBJ2-7, with D unresolved. This CDR3 spans 15 amino acids. Trimming stripped 0 bases from V and 2 bases from J, with 11 bases between. Germline loops: CDR1 MNHNY, CDR2 SVGAGI (reference sequence). The CDR3 DNA sequence: TGTGCCAGCAGTTACTCGGCGGTTTACGCCTACGAGCAGTACTTC. It codes for CASSYSAVYAYEQYF.

This sequence joins TRBV4-3 and TRBJ2-7; 9 bases are shared with TRBD1. Germline loops: CDR1 LGHNA, CDR2 YSLEER. The CDR3 covers 15 residues. The trim removed 4 bases at V and 2 bases at J, leaving 6 bases unmatched. CDR3 in amino acids: CASSRYRGPTYEQYF. CDR3 bases: TGCGCCAGCAGCCGATACAGGGGGCCGACCTACGAGCAGTACTTC.

The V call is TRBV5-6, the J call TRBJ2-5; D not certain. Trimming left V 1 base short and J 5 bases short, with 18 bases between. Germline V gene sequence: CDR1 SGHDT, CDR2 YYEEEE. CDR3 length: 16 amino acids. In nucleotides, the CDR3 is TGTGCCAGCAGCTTGAGATCTGGCCGTAAGTCGGAGACCCAGTACTTC. The encoded protein is CASSLRSGRKSETQYF.